A single sample gave rise to the 11 T cell receptor beta chains below, sequenced in a study of vaccination and CD4 T cells after COVID-19. Described treatment: approximately 11-day PBMC culture with coronavirus spike peptide pools or control peptides (ViraFEST assay). For these TCRs, the target antigens are not known. Sequencing of DNA taken from cultured CD4+ T cells relied on the Oncomine TCR Beta short-read assay. TCRdb passed the PCR reads through MiXCR, listing each CDR3 protein once. Counted here are some 25,000 distinct CDR3 sequences, approximately 64% occurring once; the ten biggest clones make up 20% to 25%. Here the sequenced sample was CD4+ T cells from blood, cultured in vitro, taken after SARS-CoV-2 vaccination. The receptor set was obtained from a human donor who received a COVID-19 vaccine.

The J gene is TRBJ1-3, the V gene TRBV20-1; D unclear. Germline V CDR1 and CDR2: DFQATT, SNEGSKA (reference sequence). V was cut by 6 bases and J by 0 bases, with 9 bases left in between. The CDR3 sequence is 13 residues long. In DNA form, the CDR3 reads TGCAGTGCCGCAGGACCCTCTGGAAACACCATATATTTT. Translated: CSAAGPSGNTIYF.

The chain is built from TRBV7-8 and TRBJ1-1; D call uncertain. V shed 1 base and J shed 1 base, with 10 bases lying between them. Germline CDR1 is SGHVS and CDR2 is FQNEAQ. The CDR3 is 15 residues long. CDR3 region: CASSLGGEANTEAFF. The CDR3 coding sequence is TGTGCCAGCAGCTTAGGGGGAGAGGCGAACACTGAAGCTTTCTTT.

The chain combines TRBV5-6 with TRBJ1-2; D is ambiguous. With 0 bases removed from V and 2 bases from J, the gap between germline ends came to 14 bases. Germline V lookup: CDR1 SGHDT, CDR2 YYEEEE. There are 16 residues in the CDR3. CDR3: CASSLVDRLPNYGYTF. The DNA of the CDR3 is TGTGCCAGCAGCTTGGTAGATCGGCTGCCGAACTATGGCTACACCTTC.

The chain has TRBV7-3 and TRBJ1-2; D is ambiguous. Trimming cost V 3 bases and J 13 bases, with 9 bases left between them. CDR1 and CDR2 (germline): SGHTA, FQGTGA. This CDR3 contains 10 residues. This CDR3 reads CASSFESITF. The CDR3 nucleotides read TGTGCCAGCAGCTTCGAATCGATCACCTTC.

CDR3: CASARGSGELFF. The CDR3 nucleotides read TGTGCTAGTGCCAGGGGTTCCGGGGAGCTGTTTTTT. The chain carries TRBV12-5 and TRBJ2-2; TRBD1 is a possible D gene (6 bases). The CDR3 loop spans 12 amino acids. V gave up 7 bases and J gave up 6 bases, with 9 bases separating them. The V gene's germline CDR1 is LGHNT and CDR2 FRNRAP.

This rearrangement joins TRBV20-1 to TRBJ2-5; 11 bases align to TRBD2. Germline CDR1 and CDR2: DFQATT and SNEGSKA (reference sequence). The CDR3 loop spans 13 amino acids. The junction had 4 bases not matched to a gene; V was cut back by 5 bases and J by 5 bases. CDR3 amino acids: CSAATSGDETQYF. The CDR3 coding sequence is TGCAGTGCTGCGACTAGCGGGGACGAGACCCAGTACTTC.

This clonotype was picked up one time. The rearrangement links TRBV10-1 to TRBJ1-4; 8 bases line up with TRBD1. The length of the CDR3 is 13 residues. J was trimmed by 8 bases and V by 3 bases; bases with no gene match: 2. Per germline, CDR1 WNHNN and CDR2 SYGVQD (reference sequence). Written as DNA, the CDR3 is TGCGCCAGCAGTGATCGGACAGGGGAAAAACTGTTTTTT. Protein sequence: CASSDRTGEKLFF.

The chain has TRBV30 and TRBJ1-2; 8 bases match TRBD1. This CDR3 contains 14 residues. The trim removed 2 bases at V and 8 bases at J, leaving 10 bases unmatched. Germline-derived CDR1 and CDR2 are GTSNPN and SVGIG (reference sequence). CDR3 region: CAWSRPGGYRGYTF. As DNA, the CDR3 is TGTGCCTGGAGTCGACCAGGGGGCTATAGAGGCTACACCTTC. Complete variable domain (other parts from reference TRBV30 and TRBJ1-2): SQTIHQWPATLVQPVGSPLSLECTVEGTSNPNLYWYRQAAGRGLQLLFYSVGIGQISSEVPQNLSASRPQDRQFILSSKKLLLSDSGFYLCAWSRPGGYRGYTFGSGTRLTVV.

The chain recombines TRBV12-3 or TRBV12-4 with TRBJ2-3; D remains ambiguous. Trimming shortened V by 6 bases and J by 6 bases, and 10 bases separated the two germline ends. The CDR3 totals 12 residues. Here the CDR3 reads CASRKLRDTQYF. The CDR3 DNA follows: TGTGCCAGCAGGAAACTTAGGGATACGCAGTATTTT.

This sequence joins TRBV20-1 and TRBJ2-5, with TRBD2 matching 8 bases. This CDR3 has 13 residues. V shed 3 bases and J 5 bases; nucleotides not matched to a gene: 5. Per the germline V gene, CDR1 is DFQATT and CDR2 is SNEGSKA (reference sequence). CDR3 residues: CSASGGAGETQYF. The CDR3 region has the DNA TGCAGTGCTAGCGGGGGGGCTGGGGAGACCCAGTACTTC.

DNA of the CDR3: TGTGCCACTCTACCGAGCGTAAATTCACCCCTCCACTTT. It codes for CATLPSVNSPLHF. The chain uses TRBV10-3 and TRBJ1-6; D unclear. The CDR3 contains 13 residues. Germline CDR1 and CDR2: ENHRY and SYGVKD. V lost 10 bases and J 7 bases, leaving 14 bases between the germline ends.